The following is a TCR beta chain sequence with its context. The data derive from a study of control samples from healthy donors and cancer patients. Repertoires were generated with immunoSEQ multiplex PCR, while TCRdb's copy carries only in-frame clones and drops some. Found here are some 100,000 clones, 85% to 95% of them singletons; the top ten hold around 8.2%. This receptor was identified in a man younger than 35 in good health. The sequenced material came from blood.

The CDR3, as DNA: TGCGCCAGCAGCCAAGATAGGGTTCAGGGCTACGAGCAGTACTTC. This sequence encodes CASSQDRVQGYEQYF. J is TRBJ2-7 and V is TRBV4-1, with D possibly being TRBD1 (5 bases). Germline V gives CDR1 MGHRA, CDR2 YSYEKL. V was clipped by 0 bases and J by 3 bases, with 12 bases between them. The CDR3 spans 15 residues.